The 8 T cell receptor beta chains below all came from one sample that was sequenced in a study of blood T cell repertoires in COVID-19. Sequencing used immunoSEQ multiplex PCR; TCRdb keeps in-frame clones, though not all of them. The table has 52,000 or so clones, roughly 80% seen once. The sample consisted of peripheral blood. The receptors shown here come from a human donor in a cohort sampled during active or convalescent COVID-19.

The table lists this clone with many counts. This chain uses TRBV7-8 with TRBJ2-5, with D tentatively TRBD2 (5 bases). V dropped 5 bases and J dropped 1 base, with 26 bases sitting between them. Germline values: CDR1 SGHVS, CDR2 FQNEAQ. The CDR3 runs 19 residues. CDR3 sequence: CASSPKDPYNQTSQETQYF. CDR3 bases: TGTGCCAGCAGCCCGAAGGACCCCTACAACCAAACTAGCCAAGAGACCCAGTACTTC.

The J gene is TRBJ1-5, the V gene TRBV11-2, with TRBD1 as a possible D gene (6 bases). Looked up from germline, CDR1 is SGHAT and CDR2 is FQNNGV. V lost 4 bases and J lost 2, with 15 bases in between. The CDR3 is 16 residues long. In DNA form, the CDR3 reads TGTGCCAGCAGCTCCGGTTGGGGGCTCGGCAATCAGCCCCAGCATTTT. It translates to CASSSGWGLGNQPQHF.

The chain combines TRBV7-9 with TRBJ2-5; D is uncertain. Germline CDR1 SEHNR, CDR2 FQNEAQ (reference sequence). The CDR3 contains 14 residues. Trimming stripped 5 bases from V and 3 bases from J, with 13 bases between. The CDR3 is CASSDTPLEETQYF. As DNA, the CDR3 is TGTGCCAGCAGCGACACCCCCCTGGAAGAGACCCAGTACTTC. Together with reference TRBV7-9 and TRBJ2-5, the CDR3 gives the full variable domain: DTGVSQNPRHKITKRGQNVTFRCDPISEHNRLYWYRQTLGQGPEFLTYFQNEAQLEKSRLLSDRFSAERPKGSFSTLEIQRTEQGDSAMYLCASSDTPLEETQYFGPGTRLLVL.

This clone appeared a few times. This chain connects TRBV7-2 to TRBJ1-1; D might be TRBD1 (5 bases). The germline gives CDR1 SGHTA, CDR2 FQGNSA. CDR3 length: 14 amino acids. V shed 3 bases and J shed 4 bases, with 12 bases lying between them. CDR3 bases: TGTGCCAGCAGCTTCCAGGGCGTCGTCACTGAAGCTTTCTTT. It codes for CASSFQGVVTEAFF.

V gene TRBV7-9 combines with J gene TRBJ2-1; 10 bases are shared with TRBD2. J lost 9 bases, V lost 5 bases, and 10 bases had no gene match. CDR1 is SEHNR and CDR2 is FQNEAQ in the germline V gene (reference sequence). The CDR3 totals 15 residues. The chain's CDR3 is CASSAPGLASTEQFF. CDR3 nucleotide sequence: TGTGCCAGCAGCGCTCCGGGACTAGCGTCTACTGAGCAGTTCTTC.

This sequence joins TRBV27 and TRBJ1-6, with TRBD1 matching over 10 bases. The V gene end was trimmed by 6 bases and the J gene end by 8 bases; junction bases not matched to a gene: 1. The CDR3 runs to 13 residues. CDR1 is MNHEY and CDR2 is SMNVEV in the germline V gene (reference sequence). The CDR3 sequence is CASRDRGHSPLHF. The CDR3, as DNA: TGTGCCAGCAGAGACAGGGGGCATTCACCCCTCCACTTT.

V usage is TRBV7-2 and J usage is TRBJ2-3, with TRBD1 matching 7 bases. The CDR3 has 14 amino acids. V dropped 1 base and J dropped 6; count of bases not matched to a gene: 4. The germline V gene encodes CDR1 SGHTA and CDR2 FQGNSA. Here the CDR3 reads CASSLGRGKDTQYF. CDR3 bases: TGTGCCAGCAGCTTAGGCAGGGGGAAGGATACGCAGTATTTT.

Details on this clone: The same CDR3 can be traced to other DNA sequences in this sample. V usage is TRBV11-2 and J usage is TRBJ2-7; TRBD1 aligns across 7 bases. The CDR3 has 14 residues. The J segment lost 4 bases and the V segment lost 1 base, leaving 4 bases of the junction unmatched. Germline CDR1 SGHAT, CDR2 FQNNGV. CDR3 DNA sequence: TGTGCCAGCAGCTTAGGACAGGGCACGTACGAGCAGTACTTC. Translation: CASSLGQGTYEQYF.